These 31 T cell receptor beta chains were all obtained from the same sample, sequenced in a study of T cells in Graves' hyperthyroidism and ophthalmopathy. It was RNA transcripts that yielded the amplified TCR beta CDR3 regions. Researchers ran a first-round RT-PCR on the TCR CDR3 using the HTBI primer set. TCRdb used MiXCR to reprocess the multiplex PCR reads, holding one entry per CDR3 protein. The data show about 46,000 distinct CDR3 sequences, around 48% seen once. The specimen was peripheral blood or thyroid tissue (not recorded which). The receptors stem from a woman between 50 and 59 years old with Graves' hyperthyroidism.

This clonotype was counted many times. This chain links TRBV6-5 with TRBJ2-7; 9 nucleotides align to TRBD2. The CDR3 extends over 15 amino acids. V shed 2 bases and J 4 bases; nucleotides not matched to a gene: 6. CDR1 is MNHEY, CDR2 SVGAGI, per germline. CDR3 coding DNA: TGTGCCAGCAGTTACGCCAGACTAGCGGAATACGAGCAGTACTTC. Its translation is CASSYARLAEYEQYF.

Comments on this clonotype: Being one base from a much bigger clone, this may be a read error. The rearrangement links TRBV28 to TRBJ1-6; the D is unclear. The germline gives CDR1 MDHEN, CDR2 SYDVKM. This CDR3 has 13 amino acids. The CDR3 coding sequence is TGTGCCGGCAGTGTCCCTGGCGGAACACCCCTCCACTTT. Residues: CAGSVPGGTPLHF.

The rearrangement joins TRBV7-3 to TRBJ2-6; D is possibly TRBD1 or TRBD2 (5 bases each). The germline CDR1 and CDR2 sequences are SGHTA and FQGTGA. V shed 5 bases and J shed 4 bases, with 18 bases lying between them. This CDR3 has 17 residues. The CDR3, as DNA: TGTGCCAGCAGCCCCGTCCCCACCGGGGACGGGGCCAACGTCCTGACTTTC. Its translation is CASSPVPTGDGANVLTF.

This clonotype was seen at least ten times. The V gene is TRBV20-1, the J gene TRBJ1-6, with D possibly matching TRBD1 (6 bases). Germline loops: CDR1 DFQATT, CDR2 SNEGSKA (reference sequence). The V and J ends lost 6 bases and 9 bases respectively, with 18 bases between them. This CDR3 is built from 14 residues. Written as DNA, the CDR3 is TGCAGTGCGAGGAACCAGGGGCGAGGTTCACCCCTCCACTTT. Translated, it gives CSARNQGRGSPLHF.

This chain uses TRBV10-3 with TRBJ1-2; TRBD1 is a possible D gene (6 bases). This CDR3 has 15 amino acids. Germline CDR1 reads ENHRY; CDR2 reads SYGVKD. V lost 4 bases, J lost 4 bases, and 16 bases lay in between. The CDR3 nucleotides read TGTGCCATCAGTGCGCAGGGGACGGAGGGCTATGGCTACACCTTC. It codes for CAISAQGTEGYGYTF.

V and J are TRBV20-1 and TRBJ2-3; TRBD2 matches at 8 bases. Germline-derived CDR1 and CDR2 are DFQATT and SNEGSKA (reference sequence). With 1 base clipped from V and 3 bases from J, the junction kept 9 bases outside the gene matches. There are 16 residues in the CDR3. Here the CDR3 DNA reads TGCAGTGCTAGAGTGGTACTAGCGGCCAGTACAGATACGCAGTATTTT. It codes for CSARVVLAASTDTQYF.

This clonotype has a count of ten or more. This chain joins TRBV4-1 and TRBJ2-5, with TRBD2 identical over 7 bases. The germline CDR1 and CDR2 sequences are MGHRA and YSYEKL. The J segment lost 2 bases and the V segment lost 4 bases, leaving 7 bases of the junction unmatched. The CDR3 length is 15 residues. The CDR3 nucleotides read TGCGCCAGCAGCCCCTTAGCGGGCCAACAAGAGACCCAGTACTTC. It specifies CASSPLAGQQETQYF.

This clonotype came up many times. The chain recombines TRBV10-1 with TRBJ2-7; TRBD1 matches at 7 bases. The CDR3 sequence is 14 residues long. Trimming at V came to 0 bases and at J to 4 bases, leaving 3 bases not matched to a gene. Germline values: CDR1 WNHNN, CDR2 SYGVQD (reference sequence). CDR3 bases: TGCGCCAGCAGTGAGTCGGGCAGGGGGTACGAGCAGTACTTC. It codes for CASSESGRGYEQYF.

The genes are TRBV19 and TRBJ1-1; 10 bases align to TRBD1. Germline CDR1 and CDR2: LNHDA and SQIVND (reference sequence). Unmatched junction bases numbered 10, after V lost 11 bases and J lost 7 bases. The CDR3 is 13 residues long. The CDR3 DNA reads as TGTGCCTGCAACCGGGACAGGGGCATTGAAGCTTTCTTT. This codes for CACNRDRGIEAFF. Complete variable domain (other parts from reference TRBV19 and TRBJ1-1): DGGITQSPKYLFRKEGQNVTLSCEQNLNHDAMYWYRQDPGQGLRLIYYSQIVNDFQKGDIAEGYSVSREKKESFPLTVTSAQKNPTAFYLCACNRDRGIEAFFGQGTRLTVV.

The chain couples TRBV29-1 to TRBJ1-2, with D possibly TRBD1 on 5 matching bases. Germline CDR1 reads SQVTM; CDR2 reads ANQGSEA. This CDR3 contains 13 residues. Trimming cost V 7 bases and J 3 bases, with 15 bases left between them. This CDR3 is CSAAHRIDYGYTF. CDR3 DNA: TGCAGCGCTGCCCACAGGATAGACTATGGCTACACCTTC.

The CDR3 region is CASSSPGLAGQETQYF. The CDR3 DNA follows: TGCGCCAGCAGCTCGCCGGGACTAGCGGGACAAGAGACCCAGTACTTC. The chain employs TRBV5-1 and TRBJ2-5; 13 bases align to TRBD2. Germline CDR1 SGHRS, CDR2 YFSETQ. The CDR3 runs 16 residues. With V trimmed by 3 bases and J by 2 bases, 4 bases remained unmatched.

This sequence joins TRBV10-2 and TRBJ2-5; TRBD1 matches at 8 bases. The CDR3 has 13 residues. Trimming at V came to 8 bases and at J to 6 bases, leaving 8 bases not matched to a gene. Germline lookup yields CDR1 WSHSY and CDR2 SAAADI. The CDR3 nucleotides are TGCGCCAGCGGACGCAGGGGGCGGCAGACCCAGTACTTC. Translated, it gives CASGRRGRQTQYF.

With regard to this clonotype: At one boundary the junction diverges from the germline segment, which might be a read error. The chain carries TRBV7-8 and TRBJ1-1; 7 positions agree with TRBD1. This CDR3 comprises 9 residues. Germline V gene lookup returns CDR1 SGHVS and CDR2 FQNEAQ. This chain's CDR3 is CASSIGQAF. The CDR3 region has the DNA TGTGCCAGCAGCATCGGACAGGCATTT.

The chain combines TRBV5-5 with TRBJ1-2; no clear D gene. The CDR3 runs to 12 residues. CDR1 and CDR2 (germline): SGHKS, YYEKEE (reference sequence). Trimming cost V 4 bases and J 8 bases, with 12 bases left between them. This CDR3 reads CASSVGGYGYTF. The CDR3 coding sequence is TGTGCCAGCAGCGTTGGAGGGTACGGCTACACCTTC.

This clonotype was seen just once. The junction shows a germline mismatch at one end, possibly a read error. J is TRBJ2-3 and V is TRBV20-1; the match to TRBD2 covers 8 bases. This CDR3 has 15 amino acids. Germline assignment: CDR1 DFQATT and CDR2 SNEGSKA (reference sequence). The CDR3 is CSARGAAGVTDTQCF. DNA of the CDR3: TGCAGTGCTAGGGGCGCAGCGGGAGTCACAGATACGCAGTGTTTC.

The V call is TRBV19, the J call TRBJ1-1; D remains ambiguous. Trimming stripped 3 bases from V and 6 bases from J, with 17 bases between. The CDR3 length is 15 residues. Germline loops: CDR1 LNHDA, CDR2 SQIVND (reference sequence). CDR3 in amino acids: CASSIIAGLLAEAFF. The CDR3 bases are TGTGCCAGTAGTATTATAGCAGGCTTGCTCGCTGAAGCTTTCTTT.

The chain carries TRBV29-1 and TRBJ2-7; TRBD1 matches 8 bases. Losses at the gene ends were 4 bases for V and 7 bases for J; bases not matched to a gene: 9. The CDR3 is 13 residues long. Per the germline V gene, CDR1 is SQVTM and CDR2 is ANQGSEA. CDR3: CSVVPGGFREQYF. The CDR3 bases are TGCAGCGTTGTGCCAGGGGGCTTTAGGGAGCAGTACTTC.

The sample holds many counts of this clonotype. In DNA form, the CDR3 reads TGTGCCAGCAGCCAAGAGGAGAGAGGGGGCCGGGAGCTGTTTTTT. Its protein product is CASSQEERGGRELFF. The chain has TRBV4-2 and TRBJ2-2; 7 nucleotides agree with TRBD1. This CDR3 comprises 15 residues. Germline V gives CDR1 LGHNA, CDR2 YNFKEQ. With V trimmed by 0 bases and J by 9 bases, 7 bases remained unmatched.

Turning to this clonotype: This CDR3 fails to terminate in the conserved phenylalanine or tryptophan, so it likely reflects a read error. Because the CDR3's place on the DNA is in doubt, the DNA is left out and the CDR3 is given as listed by TCRdb. This chain links TRBV29-1 with TRBJ2-5; the D segment call TRBD2 is taken from the table without a DNA check. Germline V gene sequence: CDR1 SQVTM, CDR2 ANQGSEA. The CDR3 totals 14 residues, both ends included. CDR3: CSGERVGDGYTFGS.

This clonotype came up many times. The chain combines TRBV2 with TRBJ2-5; 14 nucleotides align to TRBD2. This CDR3 region has 13 residues. Germline V CDR1 and CDR2: SNHLY, FYNNEI. Trimming cost V 10 bases and J 5 bases; bases outside gene matches: 3. DNA of the CDR3: TGTGCCAACAGACTAGCGGGAGGGGAGACCCAGTACTTC. Translated, it gives CANRLAGGETQYF.

V is TRBV7-6 and J is TRBJ1-5; D ambiguous. CDR1 is SGHVS and CDR2 is FNYEAQ in the germline V gene. The CDR3 is 13 amino acids. V lost 5 bases and J 7 bases, leaving 12 bases between the germline ends. This chain's CDR3 is CASSTWGWQPQHF. For the CDR3, the DNA is TGTGCCAGCAGCACGTGGGGTTGGCAGCCCCAGCATTTT.

This clonotype was detected many times. The chain links TRBV7-9 to TRBJ1-4; unclear D gene. V was cut by 0 bases and J by 0 bases, with 2 bases left in between. From germline, CDR1 is SEHNR and CDR2 FQNEAQ (reference sequence). The CDR3 totals 14 residues. CDR3 bases: TGTGCCAGCAGCTTAGCGTCAACTAATGAAAAACTGTTTTTT. This gives the protein CASSLASTNEKLFF.

The chain is built from TRBV29-1 and TRBJ2-2, with TRBD1 identical over 7 bases. After removal of 4 bases from V and 5 bases from J, the junction contained 1 base not matched to a gene. In germline, CDR1 is SQVTM, CDR2 ANQGSEA. This CDR3 region has 12 residues. CDR3 in amino acids: CSVGTGTGELFF. As DNA, the CDR3 is TGCAGCGTTGGGACAGGTACCGGGGAGCTGTTTTTT.

This clonotype was seen more than once but under ten times. The chain uses TRBV10-3 and TRBJ1-2, with 7 bases identical to TRBD1. V shed 5 bases and J 2 bases; nucleotides not matched to a gene: 14. The CDR3 contains 17 residues. Germline lookup yields CDR1 ENHRY and CDR2 SYGVKD. The CDR3 loop is CAISFDTDRPLNYGYTF. Here the CDR3 DNA reads TGTGCCATCAGTTTCGATACGGACAGGCCCCTAAACTATGGCTACACCTTC.

V and J are TRBV20-1 and TRBJ2-5; no firm D call. The tail of the sequence fits TRBJ2-1 better, so the J call may be wrong. There are 13 residues in the CDR3. The germline gives CDR1 DFQATT, CDR2 SNEGSKA (reference sequence). CDR3 in amino acids: CSATSTYQEAQFF. The CDR3 coding sequence is TGCAGTGCTACCTCAACGTACCAAGAGGCCCAGTTCTTC.

V and J are TRBV20-1 and TRBJ2-7, with unresolved D. CDR1 is DFQATT, CDR2 SNEGSKA, per germline (reference sequence). The CDR3 is 12 residues long. Trimming shortened V by 4 bases and J by 0 bases, and 7 bases separated the two germline ends. The CDR3 DNA reads as TGCAGTGCTAAGGGTGGCTCCTACGAGCAGTACTTC. It specifies CSAKGGSYEQYF.

This clonotype was seen ten or more times. The rearrangement uses TRBV15 and TRBJ1-5, with D uncertain. There are 14 residues in the CDR3. Germline V CDR1 and CDR2: LNHNV, YYDKDF (reference sequence). The V and J ends lost 0 bases and 6 bases respectively, with 9 bases between them. The CDR3 sequence is CATSRDDGVQPQHF. The CDR3 region has the DNA TGTGCCACCAGCAGAGATGACGGAGTTCAGCCCCAGCATTTT.

The genes are TRBV7-2 and TRBJ2-3; D may be TRBD1 (6 bases). Germline CDR1 and CDR2: SGHTA and FQGNSA. The CDR3 sequence is 14 residues long. The germline V and J ends were trimmed by 3 bases and 6 bases, with 13 bases remaining between them. The DNA for the CDR3 is TGTGCCAGCAGCTTGACAGGTTTAGGGGATACGCAGTATTTT. Encoded protein: CASSLTGLGDTQYF.

The CDR3 reads CASSSDRGLSEQYF. The CDR3 DNA follows: TGTGCCAGCAGCTCCGACAGGGGGCTCAGCGAGCAGTACTTC. The V and J genes are TRBV7-6 and TRBJ2-7; 10 nucleotides match TRBD1. V lost 4 bases and J lost 6; bases outside the gene matches: 6. The CDR3 is 14 amino acids. Per germline, CDR1 SGHVS and CDR2 FNYEAQ.

This clonotype was detected many times. The CDR3, as DNA: TGTGCCAGCAGACCCCTTGTAGCCGCGGGAGATACGCAGTATTTT. This codes for CASRPLVAAGDTQYF. This chain links TRBV6-5 with TRBJ2-3, with D perhaps matching TRBD2 (5 bases). Germline V gene lookup returns CDR1 MNHEY and CDR2 SVGAGI. Trimming pared 6 bases from V and 5 bases from J, leaving 18 bases between. The CDR3 is 15 residues long.

This clonotype appeared many times. The genes are TRBV28 and TRBJ2-7; TRBD1 might be the D (5 bases). Per the germline V gene, CDR1 is MDHEN and CDR2 is SYDVKM. Deletions cut 2 bases from V and 8 bases from J, with 19 bases between. CDR3 size: 15 residues. CDR3 loop: CASSLQSDTLLKQYF. CDR3 nucleotide sequence: TGTGCCAGCAGTTTACAGTCGGACACCTTATTGAAGCAGTACTTC.